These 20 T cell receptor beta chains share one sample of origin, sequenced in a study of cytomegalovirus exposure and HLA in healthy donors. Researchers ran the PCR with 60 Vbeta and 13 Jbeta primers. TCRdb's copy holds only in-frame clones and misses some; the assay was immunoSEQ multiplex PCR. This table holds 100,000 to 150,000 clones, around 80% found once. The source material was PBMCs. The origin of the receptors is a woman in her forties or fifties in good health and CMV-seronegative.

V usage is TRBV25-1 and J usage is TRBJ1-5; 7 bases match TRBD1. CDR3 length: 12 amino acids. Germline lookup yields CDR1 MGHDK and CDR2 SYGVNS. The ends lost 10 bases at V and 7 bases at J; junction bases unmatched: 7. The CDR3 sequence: CATQGERQPQHF. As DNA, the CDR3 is TGTGCCACCCAGGGGGAGCGGCAGCCCCAGCATTTT. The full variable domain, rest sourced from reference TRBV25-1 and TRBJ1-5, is EADIYQTPRYLVIGTGKKITLECSQTMGHDKMYWYQQDPGMELHLIHYSYGVNSTEKGDLSSESTVSRIRTEHFPLTLESARPSHTSQYLCATQGERQPQHFGDGTRLSIL.

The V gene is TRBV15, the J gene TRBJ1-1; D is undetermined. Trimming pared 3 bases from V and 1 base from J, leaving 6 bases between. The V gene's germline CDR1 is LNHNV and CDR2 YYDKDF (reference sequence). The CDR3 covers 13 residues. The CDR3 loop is CATSRWRNTEAFF. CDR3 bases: TGTGCCACCAGCAGGTGGAGGAACACTGAAGCTTTCTTT.

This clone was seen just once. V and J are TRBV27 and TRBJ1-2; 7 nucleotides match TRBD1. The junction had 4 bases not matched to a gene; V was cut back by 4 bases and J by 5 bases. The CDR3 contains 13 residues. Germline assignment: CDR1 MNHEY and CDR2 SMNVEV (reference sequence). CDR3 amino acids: CASSWGQNYGYTF. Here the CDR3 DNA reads TGTGCCAGCAGTTGGGGACAGAATTATGGCTACACCTTC.

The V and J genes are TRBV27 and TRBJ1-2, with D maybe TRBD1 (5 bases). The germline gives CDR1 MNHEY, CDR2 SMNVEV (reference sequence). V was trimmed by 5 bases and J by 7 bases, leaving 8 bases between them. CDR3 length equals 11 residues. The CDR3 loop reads CASSQGFGYTF. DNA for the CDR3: TGTGCCAGCAGTCAGGGATTTGGCTACACCTTC.

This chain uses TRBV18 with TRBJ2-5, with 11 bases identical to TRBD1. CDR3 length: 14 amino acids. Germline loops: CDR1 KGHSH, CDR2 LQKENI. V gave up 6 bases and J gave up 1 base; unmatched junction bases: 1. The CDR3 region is CASSGTGGQETQYF. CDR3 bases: TGTGCCAGCTCTGGGACAGGGGGCCAAGAGACCCAGTACTTC.

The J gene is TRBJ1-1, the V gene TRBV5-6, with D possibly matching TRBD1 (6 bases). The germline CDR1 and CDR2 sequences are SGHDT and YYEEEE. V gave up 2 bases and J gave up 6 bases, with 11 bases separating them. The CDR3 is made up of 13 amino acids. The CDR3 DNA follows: TGTGCCAGCAGCTTTAGGGGGTTCGCTGAAGCTTTCTTT. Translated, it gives CASSFRGFAEAFF.

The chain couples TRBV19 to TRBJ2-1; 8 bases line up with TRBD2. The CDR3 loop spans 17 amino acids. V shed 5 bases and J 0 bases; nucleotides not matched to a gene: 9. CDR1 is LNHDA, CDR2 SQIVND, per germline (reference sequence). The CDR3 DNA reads TGTGCCAGTAGTCCGACTAGCGAAAGAAGCTCCTACAATGAGCAGTTCTTC. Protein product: CASSPTSERSSYNEQFF.

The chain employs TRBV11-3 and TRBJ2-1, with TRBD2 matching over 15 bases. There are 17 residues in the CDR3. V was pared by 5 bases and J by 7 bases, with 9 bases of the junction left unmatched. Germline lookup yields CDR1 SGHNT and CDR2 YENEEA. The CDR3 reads CASSARTSGRGPNEQFF. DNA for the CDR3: TGTGCCAGCAGCGCCCGGACTAGCGGGAGGGGTCCGAATGAGCAGTTCTTC.

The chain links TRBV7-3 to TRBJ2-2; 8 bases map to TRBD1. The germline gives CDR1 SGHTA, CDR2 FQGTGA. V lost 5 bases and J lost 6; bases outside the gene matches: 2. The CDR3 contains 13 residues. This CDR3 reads CASSPTGAGELFF. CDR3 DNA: TGTGCCAGCAGCCCGACAGGGGCCGGGGAGCTGTTTTTT.

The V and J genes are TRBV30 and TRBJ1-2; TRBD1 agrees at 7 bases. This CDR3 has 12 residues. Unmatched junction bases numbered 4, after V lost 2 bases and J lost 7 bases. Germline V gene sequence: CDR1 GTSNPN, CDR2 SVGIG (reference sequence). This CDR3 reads CAWSRGTVGYTF. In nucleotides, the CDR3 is TGTGCCTGGAGTCGCGGGACAGTTGGCTACACCTTC.

CDR3 sequence: CASSQVPTGGRTEAFF. DNA of the CDR3: TGTGCCAGCAGCCAAGTCCCGACAGGGGGCCGGACTGAAGCTTTCTTT. The chain carries TRBV4-2 and TRBJ1-1, with TRBD1 matching over 10 bases. This CDR3 comprises 16 residues. J gave up 5 bases and V 1 base, and 7 bases lay outside the gene matches. Germline V gives CDR1 LGHNA, CDR2 YNFKEQ.

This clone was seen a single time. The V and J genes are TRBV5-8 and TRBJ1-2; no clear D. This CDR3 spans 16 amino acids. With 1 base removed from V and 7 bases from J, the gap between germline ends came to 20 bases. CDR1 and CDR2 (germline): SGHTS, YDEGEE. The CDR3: CASSLRVLPARFGYTF. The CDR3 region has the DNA TGTGCCAGCAGCTTGCGGGTCCTGCCTGCCCGTTTTGGCTACACCTTC. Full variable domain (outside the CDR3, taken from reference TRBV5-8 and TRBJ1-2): EAGVTQSPTHLIKTRGQQATLRCSPISGHTSVYWYQQALGLGLQFLLWYDEGEERNRGNFPPRFSGRQFPNYSSELNVNALELEDSALYLCASSLRVLPARFGYTFGSGTRLTVV.

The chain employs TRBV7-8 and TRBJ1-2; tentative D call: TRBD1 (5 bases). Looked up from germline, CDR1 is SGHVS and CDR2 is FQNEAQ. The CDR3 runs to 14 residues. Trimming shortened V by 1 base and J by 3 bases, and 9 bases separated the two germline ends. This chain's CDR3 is CASSLVGGDYGYTF. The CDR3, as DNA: TGTGCCAGCAGCTTAGTCGGGGGTGACTATGGCTACACCTTC.

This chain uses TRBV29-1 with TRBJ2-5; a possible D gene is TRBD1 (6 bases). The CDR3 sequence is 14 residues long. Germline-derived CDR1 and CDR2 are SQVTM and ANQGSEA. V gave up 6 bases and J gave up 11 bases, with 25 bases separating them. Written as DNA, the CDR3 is TGCAGCGTGGGGACACTCGACCCGTCTTGGGAGCAGTACTTC. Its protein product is CSVGTLDPSWEQYF.

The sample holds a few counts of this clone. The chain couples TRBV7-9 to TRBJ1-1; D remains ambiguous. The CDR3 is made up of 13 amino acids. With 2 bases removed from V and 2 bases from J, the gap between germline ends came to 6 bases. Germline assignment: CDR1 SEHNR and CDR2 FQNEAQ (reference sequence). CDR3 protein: CASSLHGNTEAFF. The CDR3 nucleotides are TGTGCCAGCAGCTTACATGGCAACACTGAAGCTTTCTTT.

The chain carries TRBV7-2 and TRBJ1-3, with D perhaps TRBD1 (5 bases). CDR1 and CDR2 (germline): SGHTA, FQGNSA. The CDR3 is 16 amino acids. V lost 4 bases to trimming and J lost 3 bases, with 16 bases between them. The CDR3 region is CASSYGARTFGNTIYF. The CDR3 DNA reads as TGTGCCAGCAGCTATGGGGCAAGGACGTTTGGAAACACCATATATTTT.

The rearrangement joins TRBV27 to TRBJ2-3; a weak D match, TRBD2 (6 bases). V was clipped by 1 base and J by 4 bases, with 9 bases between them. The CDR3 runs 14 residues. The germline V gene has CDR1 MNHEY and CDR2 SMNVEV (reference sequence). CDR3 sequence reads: CASSLWGVSDTQYF. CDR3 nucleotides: TGTGCCAGCAGTTTATGGGGGGTTTCAGATACGCAGTATTTT.

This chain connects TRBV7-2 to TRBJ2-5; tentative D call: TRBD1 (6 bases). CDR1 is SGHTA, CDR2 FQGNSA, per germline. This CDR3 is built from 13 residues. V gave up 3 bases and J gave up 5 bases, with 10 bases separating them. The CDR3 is CASSLVQGETQYF. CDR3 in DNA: TGTGCCAGCAGCTTGGTGCAGGGGGAGACCCAGTACTTC.

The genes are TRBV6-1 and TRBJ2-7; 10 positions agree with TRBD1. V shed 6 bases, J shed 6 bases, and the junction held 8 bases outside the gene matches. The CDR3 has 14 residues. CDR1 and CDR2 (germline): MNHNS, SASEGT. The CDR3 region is CASRRRDRGSEQYF. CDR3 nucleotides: TGTGCCAGCAGGAGAAGGGACAGGGGAAGCGAGCAGTACTTC.

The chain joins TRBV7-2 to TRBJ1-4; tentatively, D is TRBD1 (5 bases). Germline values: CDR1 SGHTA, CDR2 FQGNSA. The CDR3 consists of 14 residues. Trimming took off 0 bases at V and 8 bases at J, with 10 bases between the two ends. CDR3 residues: CASSLAGGYEKLFF. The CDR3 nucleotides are TGTGCCAGCAGCTTAGCGGGGGGATACGAAAAACTGTTTTTT.